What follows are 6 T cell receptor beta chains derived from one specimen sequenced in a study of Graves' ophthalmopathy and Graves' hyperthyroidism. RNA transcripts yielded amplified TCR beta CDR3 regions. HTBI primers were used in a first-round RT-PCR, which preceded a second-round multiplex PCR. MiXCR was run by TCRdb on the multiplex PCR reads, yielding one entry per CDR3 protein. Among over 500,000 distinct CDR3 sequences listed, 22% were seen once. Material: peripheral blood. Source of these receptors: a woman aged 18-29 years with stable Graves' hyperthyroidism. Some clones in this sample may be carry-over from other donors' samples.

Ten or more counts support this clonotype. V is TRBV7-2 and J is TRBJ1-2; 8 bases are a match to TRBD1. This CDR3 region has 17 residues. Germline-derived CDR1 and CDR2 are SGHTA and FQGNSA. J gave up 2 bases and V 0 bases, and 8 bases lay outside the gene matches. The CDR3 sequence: CASSLAMLTGVNYGYTF. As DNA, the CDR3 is TGTGCCAGCAGCTTAGCGATGTTGACAGGGGTAAACTATGGCTACACCTTC.

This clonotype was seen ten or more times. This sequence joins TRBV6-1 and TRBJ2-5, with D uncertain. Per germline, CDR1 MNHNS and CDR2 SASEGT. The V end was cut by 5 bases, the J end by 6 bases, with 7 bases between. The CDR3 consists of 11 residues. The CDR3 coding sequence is TGTGCCAGCAGTTACATGAAGACCCAGTACTTC. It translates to CASSYMKTQYF.

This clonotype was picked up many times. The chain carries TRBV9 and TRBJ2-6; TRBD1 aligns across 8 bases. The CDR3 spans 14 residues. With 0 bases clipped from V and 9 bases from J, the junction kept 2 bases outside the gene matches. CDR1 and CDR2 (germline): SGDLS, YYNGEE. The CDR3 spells CASSVGTGNNVLTF. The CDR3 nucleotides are TGTGCCAGCAGCGTAGGGACAGGGAACAACGTCCTGACTTTC.

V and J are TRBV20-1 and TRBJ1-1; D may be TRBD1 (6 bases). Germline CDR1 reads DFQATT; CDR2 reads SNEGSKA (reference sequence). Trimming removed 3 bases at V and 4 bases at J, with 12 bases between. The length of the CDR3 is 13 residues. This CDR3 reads CSASEGEATEAFF. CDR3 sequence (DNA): TGCAGTGCTAGCGAGGGGGAGGCCACTGAAGCTTTCTTT.

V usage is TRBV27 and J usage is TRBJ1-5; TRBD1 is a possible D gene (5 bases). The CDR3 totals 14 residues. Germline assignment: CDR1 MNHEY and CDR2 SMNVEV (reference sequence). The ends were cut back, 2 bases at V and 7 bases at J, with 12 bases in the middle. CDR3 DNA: TGTGCCAGCAGTTTAGGCGTTTGGGGGCAGCCCCAGCATTTT. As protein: CASSLGVWGQPQHF.

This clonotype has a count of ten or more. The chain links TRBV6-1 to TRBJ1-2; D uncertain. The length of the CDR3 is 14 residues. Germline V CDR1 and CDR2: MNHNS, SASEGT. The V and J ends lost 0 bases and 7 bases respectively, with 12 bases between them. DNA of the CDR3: TGTGCCAGCAGTGAAGCGTATGGGTATGCTGGCTACACCTTC. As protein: CASSEAYGYAGYTF.